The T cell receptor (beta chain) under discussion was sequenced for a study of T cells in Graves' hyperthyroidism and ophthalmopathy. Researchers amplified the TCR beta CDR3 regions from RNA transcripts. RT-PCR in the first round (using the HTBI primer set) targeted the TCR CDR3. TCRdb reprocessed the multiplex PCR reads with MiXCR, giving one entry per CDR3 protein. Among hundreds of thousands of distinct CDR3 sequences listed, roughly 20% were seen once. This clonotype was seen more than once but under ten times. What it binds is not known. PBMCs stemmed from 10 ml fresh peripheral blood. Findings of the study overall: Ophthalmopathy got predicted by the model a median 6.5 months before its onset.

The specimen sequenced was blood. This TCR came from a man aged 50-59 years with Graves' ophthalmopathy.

For the CDR3, the DNA is TGTGCCAGCAGTGGGGCCCTGGCCGGGGCCAACGTCCTGACTTTC. Amino acid sequence: CASSGALAGANVLTF. The rearrangement joins TRBV2 to TRBJ2-6; no reliable D call. The CDR3 has 15 residues. Per germline, CDR1 SNHLY and CDR2 FYNNEI. V was cut by 4 bases and J by 4 bases, with 11 bases left in between.